These 29 T cell receptor beta chains came from one sample sequenced in a study of cytomegalovirus exposure and HLA in healthy donors. The PCR contained 60 Vbeta and 13 Jbeta primers. Sequenced by immunoSEQ multiplex PCR; TCRdb stores in-frame clones only, minus some. The sample has about 190,000 clones, 75% to 90% seen once. The sequenced sample consisted of PBMCs. The receptor source for this set is a man in his forties in good health and CMV-seropositive.

DNA of the CDR3: TGTGCCAGCAGTCGGGGACAGGTGAACACTGAAGCTTTCTTT. As protein: CASSRGQVNTEAFF. The chain is built from TRBV6-6 and TRBJ1-1, with 8 nucleotides matching TRBD1. This CDR3 contains 14 residues. The germline V gene has CDR1 MNHNY and CDR2 SVGAGI (reference sequence). Unmatched junction bases numbered 2, after V lost 5 bases and J lost 0 bases.

The chain carries TRBV6-5 and TRBJ1-1, with a weak D call TRBD1 (5 bases). From germline, CDR1 is MNHEY and CDR2 SVGAGI. V lost 5 bases and J 3 bases, leaving 13 bases between the germline ends. The CDR3 extends over 14 amino acids. The CDR3 nucleotides read TGTGCCAGCAGTCCGCAGGGTAAGCACACTGAAGCTTTCTTT. Translated, it gives CASSPQGKHTEAFF.

The rearrangement joins TRBV4-2 to TRBJ1-4; no clear D gene. V lost 0 bases, J lost 8 bases, and 10 bases lay in between. This CDR3 has 14 residues. The germline V gene has CDR1 LGHNA and CDR2 YNFKEQ. The chain's CDR3 is CASSQDLRNEKLFF. Here the CDR3 DNA reads TGTGCCAGCAGCCAAGATCTAAGAAACGAAAAACTGTTTTTT.

The chain joins TRBV30 to TRBJ2-7; D may be TRBD1 (6 bases). V lost 2 bases, J lost 5 bases, and 16 bases lay in between. This CDR3 has 14 amino acids. Germline V gene data show CDR1 as GTSNPN and CDR2 as SVGIG (reference sequence). The CDR3 sequence: CAWSTPGHSHEQYF. In nucleotides, the CDR3 is TGTGCCTGGAGTACTCCGGGACATAGCCACGAGCAGTACTTC.

The J gene is TRBJ1-3, the V gene TRBV28; D gene ambiguous. Trimming removed 4 bases at V and 0 bases at J, with 10 bases between. This CDR3 is built from 15 residues. Germline V lookup: CDR1 MDHEN, CDR2 SYDVKM. CDR3 amino acids: CASSSRHLSGNTIYF. For the CDR3, the DNA is TGTGCCAGCAGTTCCCGACATCTCTCTGGAAACACCATATATTTT.

The V gene is TRBV6-6, the J gene TRBJ1-2; tentatively, D is TRBD1 (5 bases). Trimming pared 4 bases from V and 6 bases from J, leaving 15 bases between. This CDR3 region has 14 residues. Germline values: CDR1 MNHNY, CDR2 SVGAGI (reference sequence). The chain's CDR3 is CASSFGRQPHGYTF. The CDR3 nucleotides read TGTGCCAGCAGTTTCGGTCGACAGCCGCATGGCTACACCTTC.

V is TRBV27 and J is TRBJ2-1; TRBD1 matches 7 bases. Germline V gene lookup returns CDR1 MNHEY and CDR2 SMNVEV (reference sequence). Trimming removed 7 bases from V and 8 bases from J; junction bases left unmatched: 8. The CDR3 is 13 residues long. The CDR3, as DNA: TGTGCCAGCACCTTAACAGGGGCCGATGAGCAGTTCTTC. It yields the protein CASTLTGADEQFF.

This chain joins TRBV27 and TRBJ1-5; unclear D gene. Germline CDR1 MNHEY, CDR2 SMNVEV (reference sequence). The germline V and J ends were trimmed by 4 bases and 5 bases, with 9 bases remaining between them. This CDR3 has 13 residues. CDR3 DNA sequence: TGTGCCAGCAGTTCCAGGAGGGATCAGCCCCAGCATTTT. Its translation is CASSSRRDQPQHF.

The chain uses TRBV7-2 and TRBJ1-1; 8 bases map to TRBD1. Germline V gene sequence: CDR1 SGHTA, CDR2 FQGNSA. Germline trimming cut 2 bases from V and 4 bases from J; bases unmatched to any gene: 12. This CDR3 contains 17 residues. The CDR3 spells CASSLWGQAALSTEAFF. The CDR3 region has the DNA TGTGCCAGCAGCTTATGGGGACAGGCAGCTTTGAGCACTGAAGCTTTCTTT. The full variable domain, its missing parts supplied by reference TRBV7-2 and TRBJ1-1, is GAGVSQSPSNKVTEKGKDVELRCDPISGHTALYWYRQSLGQGLEFLIYFQGNSAPDKSGLPSDRFSAERTGGSVSTLTIQRTQQEDSAVYLCASSLWGQAALSTEAFFGQGTRLTVV.

In this sample, this clone turned up once. V is TRBV19 and J is TRBJ1-1, with a tentative D call TRBD1 (5 bases). The CDR3 loop spans 14 amino acids. Trimming stripped 0 bases from V and 4 bases from J, with 9 bases between. The V gene's germline CDR1 is LNHDA and CDR2 SQIVND (reference sequence). In DNA form, the CDR3 reads TGTGCCAGTAGTATAGACAGGGTCTTCACTGAAGCTTTCTTT. Residues: CASSIDRVFTEAFF.

J is TRBJ2-2 and V is TRBV10-3, with a possible D match to TRBD1 (5 bases). The CDR3 runs to 14 residues. CDR1 and CDR2 (germline): ENHRY, SYGVKD. V was shortened by 6 bases and J by 4 bases, with 12 bases between the two germline ends. The CDR3, as DNA: TGTGCCATCAGCTTGGGGCGGCCCACCGGGGAGCTGTTTTTT. Amino acids: CAISLGRPTGELFF.

The V call is TRBV7-3, the J call TRBJ2-4; D may be TRBD2 (6 bases). The V gene's germline CDR1 is SGHTA and CDR2 FQGTGA. The germline V and J ends were trimmed by 3 bases and 4 bases, with 7 bases remaining between them. The CDR3 covers 13 residues. The CDR3 DNA reads as TGTGCCAGCAGCTTGGAGGGGAAAAACATTCAGTACTTC. Translation gives CASSLEGKNIQYF. Looking up the rest from reference TRBV7-3 and TRBJ2-4 gives the full variable domain: GAGVSQTPSNKVTEKGKYVELRCDPISGHTALYWYRQSLGQGPEFLIYFQGTGAADDSGLPNDRFFAVRPEGSVSTLKIQRTERGDSAVYLCASSLEGKNIQYFGAGTRLSVL.

The genes are TRBV7-9 and TRBJ1-2; D remains unclear. The CDR3 length is 13 residues. Germline V lookup: CDR1 SEHNR, CDR2 FQNEAQ (reference sequence). Between the trimmed V and J ends, which lost 2 bases and 7 bases, there was a span of 11 bases. The CDR3 region has the DNA TGTGCCAGCAGCTTAATCCCCGCGCTTGGCTACACCTTC. It encodes CASSLIPALGYTF.

The chain recombines TRBV15 with TRBJ1-5; maybe TRBD1 (6 bases). V dropped 0 bases and J dropped 8 bases, with 14 bases sitting between them. There are 15 residues in the CDR3. From germline, CDR1 is LNHNV and CDR2 YYDKDF (reference sequence). The CDR3: CATSRDPGVLEPQHF. The DNA for the CDR3 is TGTGCCACCAGCAGAGACCCAGGGGTTCTGGAGCCCCAGCATTTT.

The chain combines TRBV7-2 with TRBJ2-7; TRBD2 matches 13 bases. CDR1 SGHTA and CDR2 FQGNSA come from the germline V gene. V was clipped by 1 base and J by 5 bases; unmatched bases: 2. The CDR3 extends over 15 amino acids. CDR3 protein: CASSLVGLAGDEQYF. CDR3 nucleotide sequence: TGTGCCAGCAGCTTAGTCGGACTAGCGGGGGACGAGCAGTACTTC.

This clone came up once. This chain joins TRBV29-1 and TRBJ2-3; 9 nucleotides agree with TRBD2. The CDR3 consists of 14 residues. Per the germline V gene, CDR1 is SQVTM and CDR2 is ANQGSEA. Trimming cost V 8 bases and J 4 bases; bases outside gene matches: 10. CDR3 sequence reads: CSHGMLAGADTQYF. The CDR3 coding sequence is TGCAGCCACGGGATGTTAGCGGGGGCAGATACGCAGTATTTT.

This sequence joins TRBV5-4 and TRBJ2-5; D is possibly TRBD2 (6 bases). CDR3 size: 16 residues. CDR1 and CDR2 from the germline V gene are SGHNT and YYREEE (reference sequence). The V end was cut by 3 bases, the J end by 3 bases, with 18 bases between. CDR3 sequence: CASSSAGTPREETQYF. DNA of the CDR3: TGTGCCAGCAGCTCGGCCGGGACTCCCAGGGAAGAGACCCAGTACTTC.

The chain recombines TRBV29-1 with TRBJ2-3; tentative D call: TRBD2 (5 bases). Germline lookup yields CDR1 SQVTM and CDR2 ANQGSEA. The length of the CDR3 is 15 residues. V lost 5 bases, J lost 2 bases, and 17 bases lay in between. CDR3 DNA: TGCAGCGTTAAATCCGAGTCGAGGGTCACAGATACGCAGTATTTT. Protein sequence: CSVKSESRVTDTQYF.

V gene TRBV7-9 combines with J gene TRBJ1-2, with D unresolved. In germline, CDR1 is SEHNR, CDR2 FQNEAQ (reference sequence). This CDR3 spans 14 amino acids. The V gene lost 3 bases and the J gene lost 3 bases, with 11 bases spanning the gap. The CDR3 loop reads CASSFLGSDYGYTF. The CDR3 nucleotides are TGTGCCAGCAGCTTCCTCGGGTCCGACTATGGCTACACCTTC.

The table lists this clone with a count of one. The chain uses TRBV5-6 and TRBJ2-2; 10 positions agree with TRBD1. Germline-derived CDR1 and CDR2 are SGHDT and YYEEEE. The ends lost 3 bases at V and 3 bases at J; junction bases unmatched: 5. The CDR3 runs to 16 residues. The CDR3 nucleotides read TGTGCCAGCAGCTGGACCGGGACAGGGGACACCGGGGAGCTGTTTTTT. The encoded protein is CASSWTGTGDTGELFF.

The sample holds one count of this clone. The chain has TRBV6-1 and TRBJ1-2, with D possibly being TRBD1 (5 bases). CDR1 MNHNS and CDR2 SASEGT come from the germline V gene. The ends were cut back, 1 base at V and 4 bases at J, with 13 bases in the middle. There are 15 residues in the CDR3. The CDR3 DNA is TGTGCCAGCAGTGAAGTCTGGGGGGAAGGCTATGGCTACACCTTC. Translated: CASSEVWGEGYGYTF.

In its sample, this clone was seen once. The rearrangement uses TRBV19 and TRBJ2-3; D uncertain. V lost 4 bases and J 2 bases, leaving 13 bases between the germline ends. Germline values: CDR1 LNHDA, CDR2 SQIVND (reference sequence). This CDR3 contains 15 residues. The CDR3: CASSRHPGTTDTQYF. CDR3 DNA sequence: TGTGCCAGTAGTAGACACCCAGGAACCACAGATACGCAGTATTTT. Full variable domain (missing parts from reference TRBV19 and TRBJ2-3): DGGITQSPKYLFRKEGQNVTLSCEQNLNHDAMYWYRQDPGQGLRLIYYSQIVNDFQKGDIAEGYSVSREKKESFPLTVTSAQKNPTAFYLCASSRHPGTTDTQYFGPGTRLTVL.

J is TRBJ2-7 and V is TRBV11-3; TRBD1 agrees at 9 bases. The CDR3 runs to 15 residues. J gave up 2 bases and V 5 bases, and 7 bases lay outside the gene matches. Germline loops: CDR1 SGHNT, CDR2 YENEEA. This chain's CDR3 is CASSPPGDRAYEQYF. The CDR3 DNA reads as TGTGCCAGCAGCCCGCCCGGGGACAGGGCCTACGAGCAGTACTTC.

The gene calls are TRBV11-2 and TRBJ2-7; no clear D gene. The CDR3 sequence is 14 residues long. V was pared by 2 bases and J by 5 bases, with 13 bases between. CDR1 is SGHAT and CDR2 is FQNNGV in the germline V gene. The CDR3 DNA reads as TGTGCCAGCAGCTTAATTGGGCCACAAGACGAGCAGTACTTC. It yields the protein CASSLIGPQDEQYF. Looking up the rest from reference TRBV11-2 and TRBJ2-7 gives the full variable domain: EAGVAQSPRYKIIEKRQSVAFWCNPISGHATLYWYQQILGQGPKLLIQFQNNGVVDDSQLPKDRFSAERLKGVDSTLKIQPAKLEDSAVYLCASSLIGPQDEQYFGPGTRLTVT.

This clone has more than one count but fewer than ten. V usage is TRBV18 and J usage is TRBJ1-4; D call uncertain. The V gene lost 3 bases and the J gene lost 4 bases, with 18 bases spanning the gap. Germline V gives CDR1 KGHSH, CDR2 LQKENI. The CDR3 length is 17 residues. CDR3 in DNA: TGTGCCAGCTCACCGCGCCAGGCGGGGAGGGTTAATGAAAAACTGTTTTTT. It translates to CASSPRQAGRVNEKLFF. Combining the CDR3 with reference TRBV18 and TRBJ1-4 gives the whole variable domain NAGVMQNPRHLVRRRGQEARLRCSPMKGHSHVYWYRQLPEEGLKFMVYLQKENIIDESGMPKERFSAEFPKEGPSILRIQQVVRGDSAAYFCASSPRQAGRVNEKLFFGSGTQLSVL.

V usage is TRBV27 and J usage is TRBJ1-5; D perhaps matches TRBD1 (5 bases). CDR3 length: 13 residues. V shed 6 bases and J shed 3 bases, with 9 bases lying between them. CDR1 is MNHEY, CDR2 SMNVEV, per germline (reference sequence). The CDR3 DNA sequence: TGTGCCAGCAGAAGGGGATTCAATCAGCCCCAGCATTTT. This encodes CASRRGFNQPQHF.

V is TRBV4-3 and J is TRBJ1-5, with a possible D match to TRBD1 (5 bases). Germline CDR1 and CDR2: LGHNA and YSLEER. The CDR3 is made up of 14 amino acids. Deletions cut 1 base from V and 7 bases from J, with 11 bases between. CDR3 DNA sequence: TGCGCCAGCAGCCAAGTTGGGTGGGGCCAGCCCCAGCATTTT. It yields the protein CASSQVGWGQPQHF.

The chain links TRBV7-9 to TRBJ2-5, with D possibly being TRBD2 (6 bases). CDR1 and CDR2 from the germline V gene are SEHNR and FQNEAQ (reference sequence). This CDR3 has 14 amino acids. The germline V and J ends were trimmed by 0 bases and 3 bases, with 8 bases remaining between them. CDR3 protein: CASSLARDEETQYF. In DNA, the CDR3 is TGTGCCAGCAGCTTAGCGCGGGACGAAGAGACCCAGTACTTC.

This clone was detected a few times. CDR3 loop: CASSIRDTWTNYGYTF. As DNA, the CDR3 is TGTGCCAGTAGTATCCGGGACACCTGGACAAACTATGGCTACACCTTC. The rearrangement joins TRBV19 to TRBJ1-2; possible D gene TRBD1, 6 bases. This CDR3 region has 16 residues. From germline, CDR1 is LNHDA and CDR2 SQIVND (reference sequence). Trimming shortened V by 3 bases and J by 2 bases, and 16 bases separated the two germline ends. The complete variable domain, with remaining parts taken from reference TRBV19 and TRBJ1-2, reads DGGITQSPKYLFRKEGQNVTLSCEQNLNHDAMYWYRQDPGQGLRLIYYSQIVNDFQKGDIAEGYSVSREKKESFPLTVTSAQKNPTAFYLCASSIRDTWTNYGYTFGSGTRLTVV.